Below, 15 T cell receptor beta chains from the same sample are listed, as sequenced in a study of shared clonotypes between healthy human individuals. Repertoires were generated with immunoSEQ multiplex PCR, while TCRdb's copy carries only in-frame clones and drops some. The sample records over 400,000 clones, 70% to 85% being singletons. Sequenced material: PBMCs. These receptors were taken from a woman in her thirties or forties in good health. Some clones in this sample may be carry-over from other donors' samples.

The rearrangement links TRBV11-2 to TRBJ2-5; TRBD1 might be the D (5 bases). The germline V gene has CDR1 SGHAT and CDR2 FQNNGV. The CDR3 is 15 residues long. The ends were cut back, 2 bases at V and 2 bases at J, with 12 bases in the middle. CDR3 in amino acids: CASSLNPDTQETQYF. The CDR3 DNA sequence: TGTGCCAGCAGCTTAAACCCGGACACTCAAGAGACCCAGTACTTC. Drawing the rest from reference TRBV11-2 and TRBJ2-5, the complete variable domain is EAGVAQSPRYKIIEKRQSVAFWCNPISGHATLYWYQQILGQGPKLLIQFQNNGVVDDSQLPKDRFSAERLKGVDSTLKIQPAKLEDSAVYLCASSLNPDTQETQYFGPGTRLLVL.

CDR3: CASSPWTGPNEKLFF. Here the CDR3 DNA reads TGTGCCAGCAGCCCCTGGACAGGCCCCAATGAAAAACTGTTTTTT. The chain combines TRBV7-9 with TRBJ1-4; the match to TRBD1 covers 7 bases. CDR1 is SEHNR and CDR2 is FQNEAQ in the germline V gene (reference sequence). The V and J ends lost 5 bases and 5 bases, in that order; junction bases with no gene match: 8. The CDR3 runs to 15 residues.

This sequence joins TRBV19 and TRBJ2-7; TRBD2 agrees at 7 bases. The CDR3 covers 14 residues. Germline V lookup: CDR1 LNHDA, CDR2 SQIVND (reference sequence). Trimming at V came to 5 bases and at J to 0 bases, leaving 4 bases not matched to a gene. The CDR3 here is CASSPSGTSYEQYF. CDR3 coding DNA: TGTGCCAGTAGTCCCAGCGGGACCTCCTACGAGCAGTACTTC. The whole variable domain, filled in from reference TRBV19 and TRBJ2-7, reads DGGITQSPKYLFRKEGQNVTLSCEQNLNHDAMYWYRQDPGQGLRLIYYSQIVNDFQKGDIAEGYSVSREKKESFPLTVTSAQKNPTAFYLCASSPSGTSYEQYFGPGTRLTVT.

The genes are TRBV28 and TRBJ2-2; perhaps TRBD1 as D (7 bases). Trimming took 2 bases from V and 1 from J, leaving 11 bases between them. The CDR3 totals 16 residues. Germline V lookup: CDR1 MDHEN, CDR2 SYDVKM. CDR3 sequence (DNA): TGTGCCAGCAGTTTACGGCGGGACAGGAACACCGGGGAGCTGTTTTTT. This encodes CASSLRRDRNTGELFF.

V is TRBV19 and J is TRBJ2-3; TRBD2 agrees at 8 bases. V was clipped by 9 bases and J by 4 bases; unmatched bases: 9. CDR3 length: 14 residues. Germline CDR1 reads LNHDA; CDR2 reads SQIVND (reference sequence). The CDR3 reads CASGRAGFADTQYF. As DNA, the CDR3 is TGTGCCAGCGGGAGGGCCGGATTTGCAGATACGCAGTATTTT.

The chain links TRBV6-5 to TRBJ1-2; maybe TRBD1 (5 bases). Trimming cost V 6 bases and J 5 bases, with 13 bases left between them. Germline CDR1 MNHEY, CDR2 SVGAGI. The CDR3 has 13 amino acids. The CDR3 region is CASSSDTVYGYTF. In DNA, the CDR3 is TGTGCCAGCAGCTCGGACACTGTGTATGGCTACACCTTC.

This clone was found once. No conserved phenylalanine or tryptophan ends this CDR3, so it is likely a read error. The DNA is left out, because the CDR3 cannot be placed on it with certainty; the CDR3 is given as TCRdb lists it. The J gene is TRBJ1-1, the V gene TRBV20-1; the table assigns TRBD1, which was not confirmed against the DNA. Germline CDR1 DFQATT, CDR2 SNEGSKA (reference sequence). The CDR3 has 11 amino acids, counting both end residues. Here the CDR3 reads CSARDPPKGDG.

The V call is TRBV7-2, the J call TRBJ2-1, with 7 bases matching TRBD2. The CDR3 spans 16 residues. Trimming at V came to 1 base and at J to 7 bases, leaving 10 bases not matched to a gene. CDR1 and CDR2 (germline): SGHTA, FQGNSA. CDR3 DNA sequence: TGTGCCAGCAGCTTAGTGGGGGGAGGGCCTTTAAATGAGCAGTTCTTC. Translation gives CASSLVGGGPLNEQFF.

The gene calls are TRBV5-1 and TRBJ2-7; D is undetermined. Germline V gene lookup returns CDR1 SGHRS and CDR2 YFSETQ. CDR3 length: 14 residues. Deletions cut 4 bases from V and 3 bases from J, with 14 bases between. CDR3: CASSLPSANYEQYF. As DNA, the CDR3 is TGCGCCAGCAGCCTCCCGTCGGCGAACTACGAGCAGTACTTC.

Concerning this clone: This could be a read error, since a much larger clone is one nucleotide away. The J gene is TRBJ1-2, the V gene TRBV2, with D hard to call. CDR3 length: 12 amino acids. The germline gives CDR1 SNHLY, CDR2 FYNNEI. This CDR3 is CASSKEGLGCTF. CDR3 nucleotides: TGTGCCAGCAGCAAAGAAGGGCTTGGCTGCACCTTC.

The V gene is TRBV5-6, the J gene TRBJ2-7, with TRBD1 as a possible D gene (7 bases). Germline CDR1 SGHDT, CDR2 YYEEEE. The CDR3 loop spans 13 amino acids. The germline V and J ends were trimmed by 9 bases and 3 bases, with 16 bases remaining between them. The CDR3 protein is CATNQGGIYEQYF. CDR3 bases: TGTGCCACCAACCAGGGGGGAATCTACGAGCAGTACTTC.

This clone was detected only a few times. This chain uses TRBV7-8 with TRBJ1-4; tentatively, D is TRBD1 (6 bases). This CDR3 has 17 amino acids. V lost 0 bases and J lost 8, with 19 bases in between. CDR1 and CDR2 (germline): SGHVS, FQNEAQ. CDR3 coding DNA: TGTGCCAGCAGCTTAGCGCGGCAGGGGTTGGGATGGGAAAAACTGTTTTTT. Translation: CASSLARQGLGWEKLFF.

The count of this clone is one. J is TRBJ1-4 and V is TRBV28; 7 bases agree with TRBD1. The germline gives CDR1 MDHEN, CDR2 SYDVKM. Trimming cost V 1 base and J 7 bases; bases outside gene matches: 6. CDR3 length: 15 residues. This CDR3 is CASSLLGTEGEKLFF. The CDR3, as DNA: TGTGCCAGCAGTTTATTAGGGACAGAGGGTGAAAAACTGTTTTTT.

This clone showed up just a few times. The chain employs TRBV7-2 and TRBJ2-1; 8 bases line up with TRBD2. CDR3 length: 17 residues. CDR1 SGHTA and CDR2 FQGNSA come from the germline V gene. V was clipped by 2 bases and J by 2 bases; unmatched bases: 8. In DNA, the CDR3 is TGTGCCAGCAGCTTACAAACGGGAGGGCCCCCCTACAATGAGCAGTTCTTC. It yields the protein CASSLQTGGPPYNEQFF.

V and J are TRBV11-2 and TRBJ2-7; D is undetermined. Germline V gives CDR1 SGHAT, CDR2 FQNNGV. CDR3 length: 12 residues. Trimming took 1 base from V and 3 from J, leaving 4 bases between them. CDR3 in DNA: TGTGCCAGCAGCTTAGCGGGCTACGAGCAGTACTTC. It specifies CASSLAGYEQYF.